The present T cell receptor beta chain was sequenced within a study of CD8+CD57+ T cells in acquired aplastic anemia. Study observations and caveats: Patients and controls turned out to have twenty-nine CD8+ CDR3 sequences in common.

This clonotype was recorded many times. Its antigen is still unknown. CDR1 and CDR2 from the germline V gene are LNHDA and SQIVND (reference sequence). The CDR3 covers 14 residues. The V end lost 7 bases, the J end lost 0 bases, and 9 bases lay between the germline ends. Genomic DNA, the template, was used for profiling of the TCR beta VDJ and CDR3. MiXCR was run by TCRdb on the reads, yielding one entry per CDR3 protein. The sample includes around 200,000 distinct CDR3 sequences, over 55% of them seen just once. Sequenced: sorted CD4+, CD8+, or CD8+CD57+ T cells (not recorded which) from PBMCs. This TCR derives from a human donor in good health. The chain links TRBV19 to TRBJ2-2; D is ambiguous. The CDR3 spells CASISGSNTGELFF. The CDR3, as DNA: TGTGCCAGTATCTCCGGATCGAACACCGGGGAGCTGTTTTTT.